The 5 T cell receptor beta chains given below trace back to one sample, sequenced in a study of T-cell reconstitution after alpha-beta-depleted transplantation in children. During its preparation, the TCRbeta library received unique molecular identifiers. TCRdb called the PCR reads again in MiXCR, with one record for every CDR3 protein. The sample yields around 370,000 distinct CDR3 sequences, 10% to 13% seen once. The sample here was PBMCs from the stem cell graft donor, taken from the stem cell graft. The receptor source for this set is a human donor who donated a stem cell graft to a child with acute lymphoblastic leukemia.

V is TRBV5-1 and J is TRBJ1-5; unclear D gene. This CDR3 has 15 amino acids. Trimming removed 0 bases from V and 0 bases from J, with 7 bases in between. Germline CDR1 and CDR2: SGHRS and YFSETQ. Here the CDR3 DNA reads TGCGCCAGCAGCTTGGGGCAAATTAGCAATCAGCCCCAGCATTTT. Its translation is CASSLGQISNQPQHF.

This clonotype was observed a handful of times. The rearrangement joins TRBV11-2 to TRBJ2-1; 11 nucleotides agree with TRBD2. From germline, CDR1 is SGHAT and CDR2 FQNNGV. The length of the CDR3 is 17 residues. The V segment lost 1 base and the J segment 7 bases; nucleotides outside the gene matches: 9. CDR3 amino acids: CASSLGVWLAGGNEQFF. The CDR3 bases are TGTGCCAGCAGCTTAGGCGTTTGGCTAGCGGGAGGTAATGAGCAGTTCTTC.

The chain uses TRBV5-5 and TRBJ2-7; no clear D. The CDR3 totals 16 residues. Per the germline V gene, CDR1 is SGHKS and CDR2 is YYEKEE (reference sequence). The V and J ends lost 1 base and 2 bases respectively, with 16 bases between them. CDR3 DNA sequence: TGTGCCAGCAGCTTGCGGGCTTCCGGCGGAGCCTACGAGCAGTACTTC. This codes for CASSLRASGGAYEQYF.

The rearrangement joins TRBV4-3 to TRBJ1-5, with a possible D match to TRBD1 (6 bases). V was pared by 0 bases and J by 7 bases, with 13 bases between. The CDR3 sequence is 15 residues long. Germline V gene sequence: CDR1 LGHNA, CDR2 YSLEER. CDR3 amino acids: CASSQDAQGLQPQHF. DNA for the CDR3: TGCGCCAGCAGCCAAGACGCCCAGGGGCTACAGCCCCAGCATTTT.

This clonotype was picked up a small number of times. The chain is built from TRBV4-3 and TRBJ2-1; 11 nucleotides agree with TRBD2. The CDR3 totals 16 residues. J gave up 7 bases and V 0 bases, and 5 bases lay outside the gene matches. Germline V lookup: CDR1 LGHNA, CDR2 YSLEER. CDR3 amino acids: CASSQEGGLAENEQFF. DNA of the CDR3: TGCGCCAGCAGCCAAGAAGGGGGACTAGCGGAGAATGAGCAGTTCTTC.